This TCR beta chain derives from a study of blood T cell repertoires in COVID-19. The assay was immunoSEQ multiplex PCR, and TCRdb's table has in-frame clones only and misses some. This table has about 210,000 clones, about 81% appearing once. The ends were cut back, 6 bases at V and 1 base at J, with 10 bases in the middle. The CDR3 has 14 residues. Germline assignment: CDR1 SNHLY and CDR2 FYNNEI. The chain has TRBV2 and TRBJ1-3, with D maybe TRBD1 (6 bases). Specimen: PBMCs or T cells enriched from blood (not recorded which). This TCR came from a man in his forties or fifties who had recovered from COVID-19. CDR3 loop: CASSVQGSGNTIYF. DNA of the CDR3: TGTGCCAGCAGCGTACAGGGTTCTGGAAACACCATATATTTT.